A selection of T cell receptor beta chains follows, all from one sample in a study of blood T cell repertoires in COVID-19. Repertoires were generated with immunoSEQ multiplex PCR, while TCRdb's copy carries only in-frame clones and drops some. The sample holds around 130,000 clones, roughly four fifths seen once. Sequenced material: peripheral blood. Receptor source: a human donor in a cohort sampled during active COVID-19. Each CDR3 is given with its conserved first and last residue. Where a row states a size, it is once, few, many or the class of an expanded clone; other rows omit it.

>TRBJ2-6|TRBV11-3|16|NA
CASSQGDSSGANVLTF
>TRBJ2-1|TRBV3-1/TRBV3-2|13|few
CASSPPGLATQFF
>TRBJ1-2|TRBV4-1|16|NA
CASSQDSRGQGYGYTF
>TRBJ2-7|TRBV18|14|NA
CASSSGNRDREQYF
>TRBJ1-2|TRBV19|15|NA
CASSVQWGVNYGYTF
>TRBJ1-5|TRBV29-1|13|NA
CSVSQGEGQPQHF
>TRBJ2-7|TRBV9|16|NA
CASSVGGQANPYEQYF
>TRBJ2-1|TRBV2|16|NA
CASSEAPLAGYNEQFF
>TRBJ2-7|TRBV21-1|16|NA
CASSPRRTGGIHEQYF
>TRBJ1-1|TRBV5-8|20|NA
CASSPPLVSSPGVLNTEAFF
>TRBJ2-7|TRBV6-5|15|NA
CASSYRGRGAYEQYF
>TRBJ2-7|TRBV2|13|NA
CASRPGQFYEQYF
>TRBJ2-1|TRBV4-1|16|NA
CASSQDFTASYNEQFF
>TRBJ2-7|TRBV10-2|15|NA
CASSELAGGGYEQYF
>TRBJ1-2|TRBV19|17|NA
CASSISAGGSPNYGYTF
>TRBJ1-4|TRBV3-1/TRBV3-2|16|few
CASSPGTAPTNEKLFF
>TRBJ1-6|TRBV19|14|NA
CASSIRGYNSPLHF
>TRBJ2-2|TRBV7-9|15|NA
CASSPAVINEGELFF
>TRBJ1-5|TRBV6-5|15|NA
CASTSQLDSNQPQHF
>TRBJ2-2|TRBV6-5|14|NA
CASRRPGGTGELFF
>TRBJ2-7|TRBV28|15|once
CASSLSSGAPYEQYF
>TRBJ2-1|TRBV11-2|16|NA
CASSLDYEGLYNEQFF
>TRBJ2-7|TRBV3-1/TRBV3-2|12|NA
CASSQVFYEQYF
>TRBJ1-2|TRBV6-5|13|NA
CASSSGGGGGYTF
>TRBJ2-1|TRBV6-6|12|NA
CASSSSHGEQFF
>TRBJ1-2|TRBV28|14|NA
CASIKGFPGGGYTF
>TRBJ1-1|TRBV5-1|13|once
CASSGGTGTEAFF
>TRBJ1-1|TRBV10-3|14|NA
CAISEGARNTEAFF
>TRBJ1-1|TRBV6-5|14|NA
CASSSKQVNTEAFF
>TRBJ1-2|TRBV21-1|14|NA
CASSIETGPYGYTF
>TRBJ2-1|TRBV2|16|NA
CASSEFSTQVYNEQFF
>TRBJ1-2|TRBV19|17|NA
CASREPGTVFSNYGYTF
>TRBJ1-1|TRBV7-2|13|NA
CAGGEQGLTEAFF
>TRBJ2-7|TRBV11-2|13|NA
CASRGQSSYEQYF
>TRBJ2-1|TRBV3-1/TRBV3-2|16|NA
CASSLGAGGTYNEQFF
>TRBJ1-5|TRBV3-1/TRBV3-2|18|NA
CASSQDSSWADRNQPQHF
>TRBJ2-7|TRBV6-5|13|NA
CASSYSTGYEQYF
>TRBJ2-5|TRBV4-1|15|NA
CASSPSDRAQETQYF
>TRBJ2-1|TRBV5-1|16|few
CASRLAGSSSYNEQFF
>TRBJ2-7|TRBV7-2|13|NA
CASSSKAAYEQYF
>TRBJ1-6|TRBV6-5|13|NA
CASRTTLQGVLHF